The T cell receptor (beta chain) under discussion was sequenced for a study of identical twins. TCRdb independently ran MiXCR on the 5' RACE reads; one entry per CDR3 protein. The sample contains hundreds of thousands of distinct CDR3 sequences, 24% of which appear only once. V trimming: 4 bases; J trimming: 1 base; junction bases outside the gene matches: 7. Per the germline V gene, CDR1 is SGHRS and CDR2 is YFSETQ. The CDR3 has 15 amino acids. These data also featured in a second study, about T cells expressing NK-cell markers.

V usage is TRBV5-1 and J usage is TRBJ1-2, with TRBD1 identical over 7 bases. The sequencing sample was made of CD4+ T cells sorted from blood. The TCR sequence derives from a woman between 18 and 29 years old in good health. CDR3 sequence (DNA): TGCGCCAGCAGCGTCGGGACAGACCTTAACTATGGCTACACCTTC. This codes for CASSVGTDLNYGYTF.